The sequence of this TCR beta chain was determined in a study of T cell changes during pregnancy in multiple sclerosis. V lost 0 bases and J lost 2, with 10 bases in between. The CDR3 runs to 16 residues. The germline CDR1 and CDR2 sequences are MNHEY and SVGAGI. Repertoires were generated with immunoSEQ multiplex PCR, while TCRdb's copy carries only in-frame clones and drops some. The table lists 38,000 or so clones, 91% of them singletons. This clonotype originated in a female donor with multiple sclerosis, enrolled in a pregnancy study. The starting material was CD8+ T cells from peripheral blood mononuclear cells, obtained before pregnancy. This chain uses TRBV6-5 with TRBJ2-2, with D hard to call. As DNA, the CDR3 is TGTGCCAGCAGTTACTCGGCAGGCGTAAACACCGGGGAGCTGTTTTTT. It specifies CASSYSAGVNTGELFF.